These 28 T cell receptor beta chains were sequenced from one sample in a study of T cell changes during pregnancy in multiple sclerosis. Only in-frame clones appear in the TCRdb table, and some are missing; sequencing was by immunoSEQ multiplex PCR. The sample records 70,000 to 80,000 clones, roughly nine tenths being singletons. Sample: peripheral blood, taken before pregnancy. These TCRs come from a female donor with multiple sclerosis, enrolled in a pregnancy study.

This clone was counted a single time. The rearrangement joins TRBV6-5 to TRBJ2-7; D is undetermined. The CDR3 sequence is 13 residues long. Germline V gives CDR1 MNHEY, CDR2 SVGAGI. The germline V and J ends were trimmed by 4 bases and 0 bases, with 7 bases remaining between them. CDR3 in DNA: TGTGCCAGCAGTTTGACTGTCTCCTACGAGCAGTACTTC. It codes for CASSLTVSYEQYF.

The chain employs TRBV7-8 and TRBJ1-4, with D possibly being TRBD1 (6 bases). Germline V CDR1 and CDR2: SGHVS, FQNEAQ. CDR3 length: 12 residues. Deletions cut 5 bases from V and 11 bases from J, with 12 bases between. CDR3 loop: CASSDNRGKLFF. CDR3 nucleotide sequence: TGTGCCAGCAGCGATAATAGGGGGAAACTGTTTTTT.

The chain links TRBV27 to TRBJ1-4; no definite D call. V dropped 6 bases and J dropped 8 bases, with 16 bases sitting between them. Per germline, CDR1 MNHEY and CDR2 SMNVEV (reference sequence). The CDR3 consists of 14 residues. Written as DNA, the CDR3 is TGTGCCAGCAGCCATTCCTTAATCGGGGAAAAACTGTTTTTT. Protein product: CASSHSLIGEKLFF. The full variable domain, with the rest looked up from reference TRBV27 and TRBJ1-4, is EAQVTQNPRYLITVTGKKLTVTCSQNMNHEYMSWYRQDPGLGLRQIYYSMNVEVTDKGDVPEGYKVSRKEKRNFPLILESPSPNQTSLYFCASSHSLIGEKLFFGSGTQLSVL.

This sequence joins TRBV18 and TRBJ2-5; D possibly corresponds to TRBD1 (5 bases). V was trimmed by 4 bases and J by 1 base, leaving 10 bases between them. Germline CDR1 KGHSH, CDR2 LQKENI. This CDR3 region has 14 residues. This CDR3 reads CASSQTVSQETQYF. The CDR3 DNA sequence: TGTGCCAGCTCACAGACAGTCTCCCAAGAGACCCAGTACTTC. Filled out from reference TRBV18 and TRBJ2-5, the complete variable domain reads NAGVMQNPRHLVRRRGQEARLRCSPMKGHSHVYWYRQLPEEGLKFMVYLQKENIIDESGMPKERFSAEFPKEGPSILRIQQVVRGDSAAYFCASSQTVSQETQYFGPGTRLLVL.

The rearrangement uses TRBV25-1 and TRBJ1-4, with TRBD1 identical over 8 bases. J lost 8 bases, V lost 5 bases, and 10 bases had no gene match. Germline lookup yields CDR1 MGHDK and CDR2 SYGVNS. The CDR3 contains 15 residues. The CDR3 reads CASSNLRDRSEKLFF. Written as DNA, the CDR3 is TGTGCCAGCAGTAACCTCCGGGACAGGTCGGAAAAACTGTTTTTT.

This clone appeared a single time. The J gene is TRBJ2-3, the V gene TRBV7-7; 9 bases align to TRBD2. This CDR3 region has 15 residues. CDR1 and CDR2 from the germline V gene are SSHAT and FNYEAQ (reference sequence). J gave up 1 base and V 5 bases, and 4 bases lay outside the gene matches. The CDR3 sequence: CASSPLAGRTDTQYF. CDR3 nucleotide sequence: TGTGCCAGCAGCCCACTAGCGGGCCGCACAGATACGCAGTATTTT.

In nucleotides, the CDR3 is TGTGCCAGCTCAGTCTCCGGGACAGCTGGAAACACCATATATTTT. Its translation: CASSVSGTAGNTIYF. This chain uses TRBV18 with TRBJ1-3; 7 nucleotides align to TRBD1. J lost 2 bases, V lost 5 bases, and 6 bases had no gene match. This CDR3 comprises 15 residues. Per the germline V gene, CDR1 is KGHSH and CDR2 is LQKENI.

The chain joins TRBV16 to TRBJ1-1; a possible D gene is TRBD1 (6 bases). Per the germline V gene, CDR1 is KGHSY and CDR2 is FQNENV. The V end lost 4 bases, the J end lost 4 bases, and 16 bases lay between the germline ends. The CDR3 extends over 15 amino acids. The CDR3 region is CASSPSQGRATEAFF. The CDR3 DNA reads TGTGCCAGCAGCCCCTCACAGGGAAGGGCCACTGAAGCTTTCTTT.

The genes are TRBV6-1 and TRBJ2-1; 10 nucleotides align to TRBD1. The CDR3 covers 15 residues. Germline CDR1 reads MNHNS; CDR2 reads SASEGT. Trimming removed 7 bases from V and 4 bases from J; junction bases left unmatched: 7. The CDR3 DNA sequence: TGTGCCAGCAATTCCCGGACAGGGGGTTACAATGAGCAGTTCTTC. Its protein product is CASNSRTGGYNEQFF.

The chain joins TRBV5-1 to TRBJ1-3, with D unresolved. V lost 4 bases and J lost 0, with 8 bases in between. This CDR3 is 14 amino acids long. Germline V lookup: CDR1 SGHRS, CDR2 YFSETQ. The CDR3 nucleotides are TGCGCCAGCAGCCCAAGACTCTCTGGAAACACCATATATTTT. As protein: CASSPRLSGNTIYF.

The genes are TRBV19 and TRBJ1-5; a possible D gene is TRBD1 (5 bases). Trimming cost V 6 bases and J 3 bases, with 15 bases left between them. Per germline, CDR1 LNHDA and CDR2 SQIVND (reference sequence). The CDR3 is made up of 15 amino acids. CDR3 amino acids: CASSPSGQVNQPQHF. The CDR3 region has the DNA TGTGCCAGTAGCCCCTCAGGGCAGGTCAATCAGCCCCAGCATTTT. Based on the CDR3 plus reference TRBV19 and TRBJ1-5, the full variable domain is DGGITQSPKYLFRKEGQNVTLSCEQNLNHDAMYWYRQDPGQGLRLIYYSQIVNDFQKGDIAEGYSVSREKKESFPLTVTSAQKNPTAFYLCASSPSGQVNQPQHFGDGTRLSIL.

The chain has TRBV29-1 and TRBJ1-6, with 7 bases lining up with TRBD1. Looked up from germline, CDR1 is SQVTM and CDR2 is ANQGSEA. The V segment lost 6 bases and the J segment 0 bases; nucleotides outside the gene matches: 5. This CDR3 is 15 amino acids long. In DNA form, the CDR3 reads TGCAGCGTCACGACAGGGAGCTCCTATAATTCACCCCTCCACTTT. As protein: CSVTTGSSYNSPLHF.

The chain is built from TRBV4-2 and TRBJ2-5; 12 bases match TRBD2. Germline V gives CDR1 LGHNA, CDR2 YNFKEQ. The CDR3 loop spans 15 amino acids. The V and J ends lost 4 bases and 3 bases, in that order; junction bases with no gene match: 3. Here the CDR3 DNA reads TGTGCCAGCAGCCCTAGGACTAGCGGGGAAGAGACCCAGTACTTC. Translation gives CASSPRTSGEETQYF.

V and J are TRBV7-2 and TRBJ1-1; 9 nucleotides match TRBD1. Germline CDR1 is SGHTA and CDR2 is FQGNSA. The CDR3 spans 15 residues. Unmatched junction bases numbered 11, after V lost 5 bases and J lost 7 bases. In nucleotides, the CDR3 is TGTGCCAGCAGCCGGATTACAGGGGGCGGAGGTGAAGCTTTCTTT. Translation gives CASSRITGGGGEAFF.

This rearrangement joins TRBV19 to TRBJ1-3, with TRBD1 identical over 7 bases. CDR3 length: 16 residues. Germline loops: CDR1 LNHDA, CDR2 SQIVND (reference sequence). V gave up 9 bases and J gave up 2 bases; unmatched junction bases: 13. CDR3 DNA sequence: TGTGCCAGCAGAAGACAGGGAATATCGGCTGGAAACACCATATATTTT. It encodes CASRRQGISAGNTIYF.

The sample holds one count of this clone. The chain uses TRBV6-1 and TRBJ1-5; tentative D call: TRBD1 (5 bases). Trimming took off 1 base at V and 5 bases at J, with 15 bases between the two ends. Germline V gene lookup returns CDR1 MNHNS and CDR2 SASEGT. The CDR3 contains 16 residues. The DNA for the CDR3 is TGTGCCAGCAGTGAAGGTCGATGGGGGGGGGATCAGCCCCAGCATTTT. Translating it yields CASSEGRWGGDQPQHF.

CDR3 sequence (DNA): TGTGCCAGCAGTTTAGACAGGGAAAGTTCTTACGAGCAGTACTTC. Amino acids: CASSLDRESSYEQYF. The genes are TRBV27 and TRBJ2-7; 7 bases align to TRBD1. V gave up 2 bases and J gave up 4 bases; unmatched junction bases: 8. The CDR3 length is 15 residues. Germline V gene sequence: CDR1 MNHEY, CDR2 SMNVEV (reference sequence).

This chain uses TRBV6-5 with TRBJ2-5, with 9 bases fitting TRBD2. CDR3 length: 12 amino acids. V gave up 11 bases and J gave up 8 bases; unmatched junction bases: 9. The germline V gene encodes CDR1 MNHEY and CDR2 SVGAGI. The CDR3 protein is CAAGGDLGTQYF. The CDR3 nucleotides read TGTGCCGCGGGGGGGGACCTAGGAACCCAGTACTTC.

The J gene is TRBJ2-3, the V gene TRBV4-3; possible D gene TRBD2, 7 bases. CDR1 is LGHNA and CDR2 is YSLEER in the germline V gene. This CDR3 contains 17 residues. V dropped 3 bases and J dropped 1 base, with 17 bases sitting between them. Here the CDR3 DNA reads TGCGCCAGCAGCCACCGGACGCGGGGGCTGGGCACAGATACGCAGTATTTT. Residues: CASSHRTRGLGTDTQYF.

This clone has only a few counts. V is TRBV10-3 and J is TRBJ2-2, with 10 bases lining up with TRBD1. There are 13 residues in the CDR3. Trimming took 10 bases from V and 8 from J; bases not matched to a gene: 7. Germline CDR1 ENHRY, CDR2 SYGVKD. CDR3 region: CATLTGGGGELFF. In nucleotides, the CDR3 is TGTGCCACCCTGACAGGGGGCGGAGGGGAGCTGTTTTTT.

The V gene is TRBV19, the J gene TRBJ2-7; D is ambiguous. The CDR3 sequence is 14 residues long. In germline, CDR1 is LNHDA, CDR2 SQIVND (reference sequence). The germline V and J ends were trimmed by 4 bases and 4 bases, with 14 bases remaining between them. The CDR3 bases are TGTGCCAGTAGTAAGCAGCGTTACCCGTACGAGCAGTACTTC. Encoded protein: CASSKQRYPYEQYF.

This clone has only a few counts. The rearrangement links TRBV5-1 to TRBJ1-2, with a weak D call TRBD1 (5 bases). CDR1 and CDR2 (germline): SGHRS, YFSETQ. Trimming left V 0 bases short and J 2 bases short, with 8 bases between. The CDR3 is 14 residues long. This CDR3 reads CASSLVGGNYGYTF. The CDR3 DNA follows: TGCGCCAGCAGCTTGGTTGGGGGGAACTATGGCTACACCTTC.

This rearrangement joins TRBV6-6 to TRBJ2-2, with TRBD2 as a possible D gene (5 bases). V gave up 5 bases and J gave up 7 bases, with 14 bases separating them. The CDR3 totals 14 residues. Germline V gene sequence: CDR1 MNHNY, CDR2 SVGAGI (reference sequence). The CDR3 protein is CASSKLGVVGELFF. In DNA, the CDR3 is TGTGCCAGCAGTAAACTAGGAGTTGTCGGGGAGCTGTTTTTT.

V and J are TRBV6-6 and TRBJ1-3; weak D call: TRBD1 (5 bases). With 7 bases removed from V and 7 bases from J, the gap between germline ends came to 20 bases. CDR1 and CDR2 (germline): MNHNY, SVGAGI (reference sequence). This CDR3 has 15 residues. The CDR3 coding sequence is TGTGCCAGCACCGGGCAGGGTTCTCCCGAGAACACCATATATTTT. Its protein is CASTGQGSPENTIYF.

J is TRBJ2-5 and V is TRBV19; TRBD2 might be the D (6 bases). The germline V gene has CDR1 LNHDA and CDR2 SQIVND (reference sequence). With 3 bases removed from V and 4 bases from J, the gap between germline ends came to 9 bases. This CDR3 region has 13 residues. The CDR3 DNA follows: TGTGCCAGTAGTATCGGAGGGCGAGAGACCCAGTACTTC. It codes for CASSIGGRETQYF. The full variable domain, with the rest looked up from reference TRBV19 and TRBJ2-5, is DGGITQSPKYLFRKEGQNVTLSCEQNLNHDAMYWYRQDPGQGLRLIYYSQIVNDFQKGDIAEGYSVSREKKESFPLTVTSAQKNPTAFYLCASSIGGRETQYFGPGTRLLVL.

The chain links TRBV2 to TRBJ1-6; TRBD1 agrees at 10 bases. CDR1 SNHLY and CDR2 FYNNEI come from the germline V gene. The CDR3 is 15 amino acids. V lost 2 bases to trimming and J lost 7 bases; unmatched junction nucleotides: 2. In DNA form, the CDR3 reads TGTGCCAGCAGTGAACGGGACAGGGGCAATTCACCCCTCCACTTT. Its protein product is CASSERDRGNSPLHF.

The rearrangement uses TRBV5-1 and TRBJ1-1; D is possibly TRBD1 (6 bases). CDR3 length: 17 amino acids. Deletions cut 0 bases from V and 4 bases from J, with 19 bases between. Germline CDR1 SGHRS, CDR2 YFSETQ. CDR3: CASSLEAGAGSGTEAFF. The DNA of the CDR3 is TGCGCCAGCAGCTTGGAAGCAGGGGCAGGATCAGGCACTGAAGCTTTCTTT.

Ten or more counts support this clone. The CDR3 region has the DNA TGTGCCTGGAGTCGGTTGGGAGGGGCTGGCGGGGAGCTGTTTTTT. Protein product: CAWSRLGGAGGELFF. The chain recombines TRBV30 with TRBJ2-2, with 7 nucleotides matching TRBD2. CDR3 length: 15 amino acids. Unmatched junction bases numbered 10, after V lost 2 bases and J lost 7 bases. CDR1 GTSNPN and CDR2 SVGIG come from the germline V gene (reference sequence).